This T cell receptor (beta chain) was identified during a study of T cells in Graves' hyperthyroidism and ophthalmopathy. Study conclusions and caveats: In blood, most of the thyroid clonotypes expanded above 0.001 were also present.

The investigators amplified TCR beta CDR3 regions from RNA transcripts. TCR CDR3 underwent first-round RT-PCR with the HTBI primer set. TCRdb itself ran the multiplex PCR reads through MiXCR, one entry per CDR3 protein. Seen here are a few hundred thousand distinct CDR3 sequences, around 14% observed once, and the top ten hold about 30%. V gave up 1 base and J gave up 5 bases, with 14 bases separating them. The CDR3 covers 15 residues. Germline V lookup: CDR1 SGHTA, CDR2 FQGNSA. This clonotype was counted at least ten times. Its antigen is unknown. This receptor was taken from a woman aged 18-29 years with Graves' hyperthyroidism that later progressed to Graves' ophthalmopathy. The chain employs TRBV7-2 and TRBJ2-5; tentatively, D is TRBD2 (5 bases). Input material: blood. CDR3: CASSLGRGMVETQYF. In nucleotides, the CDR3 is TGTGCCAGCAGCTTAGGTAGAGGGATGGTGGAGACCCAGTACTTC.